One sample yielded the 2 T cell receptor beta chains listed below, sequenced in a study of blood T cell repertoires in COVID-19. TCRdb's copy holds only in-frame clones and misses some; the assay was immunoSEQ multiplex PCR. The sample shows around 97,000 clones, roughly 90% of them seen only once. The sequenced sample was peripheral blood. The receptors were gathered from a woman aged 55-70 years with acute or convalescent COVID-19.

Details on this clone: The identical CDR3 is also encoded by other nucleotide sequences in the sample. The chain has TRBV5-1 and TRBJ2-1, with D possibly matching TRBD1 (5 bases). Germline CDR1 is SGHRS and CDR2 is YFSETQ. This CDR3 contains 14 residues. Between the trimmed V and J ends, which lost 1 base and 5 bases, there was a span of 10 bases. This CDR3 reads CASSLRGYDNEQFF. The CDR3, as DNA: TGCGCCAGCAGCTTGAGGGGATACGACAATGAGCAGTTCTTC. The full variable domain, with the rest looked up from reference TRBV5-1 and TRBJ2-1, is KAGVTQTPRYLIKTRGQQVTLSCSPISGHRSVSWYQQTPGQGLQFLFEYFSETQRNKGNFPGRFSGRQFSNSRSEMNVSTLELGDSALYLCASSLRGYDNEQFFGPGTRLTVL.

V usage is TRBV6-1 and J usage is TRBJ1-2; D gene ambiguous. Germline CDR1 and CDR2: MNHNS and SASEGT. This CDR3 comprises 16 residues. V shed 0 bases and J shed 1 base, with 12 bases lying between them. The CDR3 nucleotides read TGTGCCAGCAGTGAAGCTCGAAACAGCCTTAACTATGGCTACACCTTC. This translates into CASSEARNSLNYGYTF.